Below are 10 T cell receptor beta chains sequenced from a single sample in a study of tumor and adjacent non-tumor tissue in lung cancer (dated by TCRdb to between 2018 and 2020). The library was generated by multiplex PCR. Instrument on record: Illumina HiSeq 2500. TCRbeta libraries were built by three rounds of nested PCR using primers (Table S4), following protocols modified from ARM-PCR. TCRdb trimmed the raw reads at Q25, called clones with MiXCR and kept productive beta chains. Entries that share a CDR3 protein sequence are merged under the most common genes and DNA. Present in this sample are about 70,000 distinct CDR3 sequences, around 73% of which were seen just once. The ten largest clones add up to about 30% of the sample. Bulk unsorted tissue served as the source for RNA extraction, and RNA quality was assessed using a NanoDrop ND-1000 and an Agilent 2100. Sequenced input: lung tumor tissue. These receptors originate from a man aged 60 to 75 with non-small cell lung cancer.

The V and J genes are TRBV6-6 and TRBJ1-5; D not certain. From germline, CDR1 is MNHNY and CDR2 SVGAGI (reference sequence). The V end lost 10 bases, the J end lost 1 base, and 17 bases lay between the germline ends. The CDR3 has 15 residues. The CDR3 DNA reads TGTGCCACTGAGGGAGGGTTTCGGAGCAATCAGCCCCAGCATTTT. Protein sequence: CATEGGFRSNQPQHF.

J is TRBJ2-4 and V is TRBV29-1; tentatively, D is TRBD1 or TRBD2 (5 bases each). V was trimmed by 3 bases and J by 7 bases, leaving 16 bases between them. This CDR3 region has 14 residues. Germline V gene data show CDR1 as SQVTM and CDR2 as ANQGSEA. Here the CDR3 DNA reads TGCAGCGTTGAGCCTAAGGATTGGGGGAACATTCAGTACTTC. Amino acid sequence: CSVEPKDWGNIQYF.

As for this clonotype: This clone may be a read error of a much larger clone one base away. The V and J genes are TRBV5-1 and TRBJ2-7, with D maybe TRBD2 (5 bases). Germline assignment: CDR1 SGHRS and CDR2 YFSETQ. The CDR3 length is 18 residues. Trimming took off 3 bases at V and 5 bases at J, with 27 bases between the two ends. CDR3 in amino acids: CASSWTRQAAGLDHEQYF. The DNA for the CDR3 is TGCGCCAGCAGCTGGACGAGGCAGGCCGCGGGTCTTGACCACGAGCAGTACTTC.

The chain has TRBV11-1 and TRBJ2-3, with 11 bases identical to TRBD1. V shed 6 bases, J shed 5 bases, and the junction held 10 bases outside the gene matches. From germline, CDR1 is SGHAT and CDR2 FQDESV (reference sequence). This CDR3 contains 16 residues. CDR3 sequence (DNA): TGTGCCAGCAGTCCGGACAGGGGGCGTTCCGAAGATACGCAGTATTTT. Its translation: CASSPDRGRSEDTQYF.

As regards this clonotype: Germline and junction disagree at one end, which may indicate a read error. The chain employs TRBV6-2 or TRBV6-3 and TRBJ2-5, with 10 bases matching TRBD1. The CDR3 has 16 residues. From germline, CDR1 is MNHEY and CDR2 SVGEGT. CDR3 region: CASSVPGTGDQETQYF. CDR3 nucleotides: TGTGCCAGCAGTGTACCCGGGACAGGGGACCAGGAGACCCAGTACTTC.

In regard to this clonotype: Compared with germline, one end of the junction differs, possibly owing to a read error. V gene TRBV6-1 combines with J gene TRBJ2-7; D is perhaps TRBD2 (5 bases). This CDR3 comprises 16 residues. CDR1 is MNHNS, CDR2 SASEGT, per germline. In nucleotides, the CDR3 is TGCGCCAGCAGTGAATCGGTCGGGGAGATCTTCTACGAGCCGTACTTC. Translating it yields CASSESVGEIFYEPYF.

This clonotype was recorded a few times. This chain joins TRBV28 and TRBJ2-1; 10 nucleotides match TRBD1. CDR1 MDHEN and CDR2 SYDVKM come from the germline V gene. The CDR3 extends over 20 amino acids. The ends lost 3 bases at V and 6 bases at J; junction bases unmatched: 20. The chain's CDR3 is CASSFLEVETGGYYRNEQFF. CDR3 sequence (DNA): TGTGCCAGCAGTTTTTTAGAGGTTGAGACAGGGGGCTATTACCGCAATGAGCAGTTCTTC.

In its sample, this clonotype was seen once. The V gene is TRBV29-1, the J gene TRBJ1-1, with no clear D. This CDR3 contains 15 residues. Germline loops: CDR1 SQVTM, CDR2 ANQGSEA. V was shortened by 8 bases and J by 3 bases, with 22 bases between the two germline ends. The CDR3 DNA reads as TGCAGCAATGAATCGATGACGGGAGCGGACACTGAAGCTTTCTTT. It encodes CSNESMTGADTEAFF.

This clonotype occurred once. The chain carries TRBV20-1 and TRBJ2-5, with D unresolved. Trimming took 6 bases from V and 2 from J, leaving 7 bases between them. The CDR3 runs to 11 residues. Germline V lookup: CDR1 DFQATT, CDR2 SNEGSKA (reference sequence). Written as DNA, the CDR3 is TGCAGTGCGACATGGCAAGAGACCCAGTACTTC. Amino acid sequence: CSATWQETQYF.

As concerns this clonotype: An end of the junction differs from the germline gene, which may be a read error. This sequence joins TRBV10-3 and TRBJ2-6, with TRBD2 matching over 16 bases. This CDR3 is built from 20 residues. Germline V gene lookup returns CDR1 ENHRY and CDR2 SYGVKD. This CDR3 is CAIKEHGTSGRDSGANVLTF. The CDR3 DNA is TGTGCCATCAAAGAACATGGGACTAGCGGGAGGGACTCTGGGGCCAATGTCCTGACGTTC.